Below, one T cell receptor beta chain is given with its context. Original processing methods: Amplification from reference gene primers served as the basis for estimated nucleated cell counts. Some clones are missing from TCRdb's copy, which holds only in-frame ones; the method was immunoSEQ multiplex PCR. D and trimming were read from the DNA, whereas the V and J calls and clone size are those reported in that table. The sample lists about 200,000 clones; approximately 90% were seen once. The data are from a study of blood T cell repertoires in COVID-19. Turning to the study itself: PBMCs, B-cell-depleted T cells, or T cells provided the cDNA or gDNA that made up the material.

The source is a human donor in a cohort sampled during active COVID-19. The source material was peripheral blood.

CDR3 amino acids: CASTQTGEQFF. CDR3 bases: TGTGCCAGCACCCAGACAGGAGAGCAGTTCTTC. The chain has TRBV2 and TRBJ2-1; weak D call: TRBD1 (6 bases). The CDR3 sequence is 11 residues long. Germline lookup yields CDR1 SNHLY and CDR2 FYNNEI. The V end was cut by 7 bases, the J end by 10 bases, with 11 bases between.